Listed below are T cell receptor beta chains from one sample, sequenced in a study of cytomegalovirus exposure and HLA in healthy donors. The method was immunoSEQ multiplex PCR; TCRdb's version includes in-frame clones alone and lacks a portion of them. The sample contains fewer than 200,000 clones, approximately 87% of which appear only once. What was sequenced was PBMCs. The receptors derive from a woman aged 30 to 39 in good health and CMV-seronegative. CDR3s include the opening cysteine and the closing phenylalanine or tryptophan. A D gene is named only where the DNA matches it firmly. A clone size is listed for some rows: how often the clone was seen (once, few, many), or a class if it is expanded.

v_gene	j_gene	abundance	d_gene	CDR3nt	CDR3aa
TRBV10-2	TRBJ1-1	once	TRBD1	TGCGCCACCCGACAGACAGGGGCAGCTTTCTTT	CATRQTGAAFF
TRBV4-3	TRBJ1-2	.	.	TGCGCCAGCAGCCAAGGAGAGGGGGGGTATGGCTACACCTTC	CASSQGEGGYGYTF
TRBV5-1	TRBJ1-1	.	TRBD1	TGCGCCAGCAGCTTTTCAGGGGGGAGCACTGAAGCTTTCTTT	CASSFSGGSTEAFF
TRBV7-2	TRBJ2-5	.	TRBD2	TGTGCCAGCAGCCCCTCCCGGGGGGGGTTCGGGGAGACCCAGTACTTC	CASSPSRGGFGETQYF
TRBV4-1	TRBJ2-7	once	TRBD1	TGCGCCAGCAGCCAATCCGGGACAGGGAGCTCCTACGAGCAGTACTTC	CASSQSGTGSSYEQYF
TRBV13	TRBJ2-7	.	TRBD2	TGTGCCAGCAGCTTCCTAAGCGGGGGGAATCGGTACGAGCAGTACTTC	CASSFLSGGNRYEQYF
TRBV4-1	TRBJ1-1	.	.	TGCGCCAGCAGCCAAGTATATAGAAAGGGGTCTGAGGGGGGGACGAGCACTGAAGCTTTCTTT	CASSQVYRKGSEGGTSTEAFF
TRBV2	TRBJ2-3	.	TRBD2	TGTGCCAGCAACCTGATTAGCGGGGGCACAGATACGCAGTATTTT	CASNLISGGTDTQYF
TRBV4-1	TRBJ1-2	.	.	TGCGCCAGCAGCCAAGTTGGGACACGGGATTCATATGGCTACACCTTC	CASSQVGTRDSYGYTF
TRBV6-1	TRBJ2-7	.	.	TGTGCCAGCAGGGCCAGCCTCTACGGGGAGCAGTACTTC	CASRASLYGEQYF
TRBV7-8	TRBJ1-2	.	TRBD1	TGTGCCAGCAGCTCGGGACAGAACTATGGCTACACCTTC	CASSSGQNYGYTF
TRBV18	TRBJ1-5	.	.	TGTGCCAGCTCACCACTTAGTAGTCAGCCCCAGCATTTT	CASSPLSSQPQHF
TRBV18	TRBJ2-1	.	.	TGTGCCAGCTCACCACTAGGGGGCTCCTACAATGAGCAGTTCTTC	CASSPLGGSYNEQFF
TRBV29-1	TRBJ1-5	.	TRBD1	TGCAGCGTGAAGGACAGGGGCCTCAATCAGCCCCAGCATTTT	CSVKDRGLNQPQHF
TRBV4-3	TRBJ1-5	.	TRBD1	TGCGCCAGCAGCCAAGATCGGCAGGGACAGGGGAATCAGCCCCAGCATTTT	CASSQDRQGQGNQPQHF
TRBV6-1	TRBJ1-1	.	.	TGTGCCAGCAGTGAATGGGGGGGAGTTGGCACTGAAGCTTTCTTT	CASSEWGGVGTEAFF
TRBV6-1	TRBJ1-5	.	TRBD1	TGTGCCAGCTCTCAGGGACAGCCGACTAATCAGCCCCAGCATTTT	CASSQGQPTNQPQHF
TRBV4-1	TRBJ2-1	.	.	TGCGCCAGCAGCCTTTCGGGACTGGGTGAGCAGTTCTTC	CASSLSGLGEQFF
TRBV5-4	TRBJ2-5	once	.	TGTGCCAGCTCCCCCTGGCAGGCCCAAGAGACCCAGTACTTC	CASSPWQAQETQYF
TRBV7-9	TRBJ1-5	.	TRBD1	TGTGCCAGCAGCCCAGACAGGGTTAGCAATCAGCCCCAGCATTTT	CASSPDRVSNQPQHF
TRBV28	TRBJ1-6	.	.	TGTGCCAGCAGGACACCTACCTATAATTCACCCCTCCACTTT	CASRTPTYNSPLHF
TRBV5-1	TRBJ1-2	.	.	TGCGCCAGCAGCCAAGCCGTGGGTCGGAGGGGCTACACCTTC	CASSQAVGRRGYTF
TRBV5-6	TRBJ1-4	.	.	TGTGCCAGCAGTCAATTTAATGAAAAACTGTTTTTT	CASSQFNEKLFF
TRBV27	TRBJ1-2	.	TRBD1	TGTGCCAGCAGTTTAATGCCCGGGACAGGGGGCTATGGGGGCTACACCTTC	CASSLMPGTGGYGGYTF
TRBV27	TRBJ2-5	.	.	TGTGCCAGCAGAACTAGGGAGACCCAGTACTTC	CASRTRETQYF
TRBV15	TRBJ2-2	.	TRBD1	TGTGCCACCAGCAGCACACAGGGGGCCCGGAACACCGGGGAGCTGTTTTTT	CATSSTQGARNTGELFF
TRBV5-1	TRBJ2-3	.	TRBD1	TGCGCCAGCAGCGTGGGACAGGCCCCAGATACGCAGTATTTT	CASSVGQAPDTQYF
TRBV30	TRBJ2-3	.	TRBD2	TGTGCCTGGAGTGTCGGCGGGGGGACCACAGATACGCAGTATTTT	CAWSVGGGTTDTQYF
TRBV6-6	TRBJ1-4	.	.	TGTGCCAGCAGTTCCCACCGACAGGTTAGGGATGAAAAACTGTTTTTT	CASSSHRQVRDEKLFF
TRBV19	TRBJ1-1	.	.	TGTGCCAGTAGTATGAACCGGAGAACTGAAGCTTTCTTT	CASSMNRRTEAFF
TRBV11-2	TRBJ2-7	.	.	TGTGCCAGCAGCTTAGGAGGGGGGGGCCGATTTTCCTACGAGCAGTACTTC	CASSLGGGGRFSYEQYF
TRBV5-1	TRBJ2-1	.	TRBD2	TGCGCCAGCAGCATAGCGGGGGGGCCCGTCAATGAGCAGTTCTTC	CASSIAGGPVNEQFF
TRBV5-1	TRBJ2-7	.	TRBD1	TGCGCCAGCAGCTACCAGACAGGGGCCTACGAGCAGTACTTC	CASSYQTGAYEQYF
TRBV6-5	TRBJ1-2	.	TRBD1	TGTGCCAGCAGCAGACAGGGGGCCCATGGCTACACCTTC	CASSRQGAHGYTF
TRBV14	TRBJ1-3	.	TRBD1	TGTGCCAGCAGCCCGCCGGGGACAGTTTCCTCTGGAAACACCATATATTTT	CASSPPGTVSSGNTIYF